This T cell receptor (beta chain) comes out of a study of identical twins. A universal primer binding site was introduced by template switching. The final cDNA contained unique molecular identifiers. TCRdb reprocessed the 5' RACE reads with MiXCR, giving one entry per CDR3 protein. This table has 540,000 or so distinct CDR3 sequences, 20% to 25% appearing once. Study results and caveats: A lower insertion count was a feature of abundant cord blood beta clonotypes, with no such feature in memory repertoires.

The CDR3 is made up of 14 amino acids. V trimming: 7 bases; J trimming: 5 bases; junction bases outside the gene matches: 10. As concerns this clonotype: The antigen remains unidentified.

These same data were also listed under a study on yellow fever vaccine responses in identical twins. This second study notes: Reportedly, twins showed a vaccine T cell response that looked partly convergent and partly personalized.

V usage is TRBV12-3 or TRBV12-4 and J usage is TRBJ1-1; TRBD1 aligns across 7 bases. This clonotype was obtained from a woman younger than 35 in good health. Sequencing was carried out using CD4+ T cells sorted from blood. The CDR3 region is CASTPGGAWTEAFF. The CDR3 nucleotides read TGTGCCAGCACCCCAGGGGGGGCATGGACTGAAGCTTTCTTT.